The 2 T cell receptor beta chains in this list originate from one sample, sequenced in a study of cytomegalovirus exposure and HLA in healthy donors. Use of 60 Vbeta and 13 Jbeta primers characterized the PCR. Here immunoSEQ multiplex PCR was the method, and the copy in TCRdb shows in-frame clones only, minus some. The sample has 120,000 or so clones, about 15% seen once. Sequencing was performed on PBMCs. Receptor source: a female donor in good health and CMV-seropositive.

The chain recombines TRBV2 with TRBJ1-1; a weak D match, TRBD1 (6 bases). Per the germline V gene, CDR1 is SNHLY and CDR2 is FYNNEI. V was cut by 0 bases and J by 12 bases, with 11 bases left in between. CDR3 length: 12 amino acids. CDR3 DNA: TGTGCCAGCAGTGAAGCGCGCAGGGACACTTTCTTT. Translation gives CASSEARRDTFF.

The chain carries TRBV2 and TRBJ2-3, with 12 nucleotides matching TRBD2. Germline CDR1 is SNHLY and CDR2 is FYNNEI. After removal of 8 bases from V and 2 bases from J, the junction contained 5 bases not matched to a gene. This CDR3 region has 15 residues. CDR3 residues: CASGLAGGPTDTQYF. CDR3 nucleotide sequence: TGTGCCAGCGGGCTAGCGGGAGGGCCCACAGATACGCAGTATTTT.